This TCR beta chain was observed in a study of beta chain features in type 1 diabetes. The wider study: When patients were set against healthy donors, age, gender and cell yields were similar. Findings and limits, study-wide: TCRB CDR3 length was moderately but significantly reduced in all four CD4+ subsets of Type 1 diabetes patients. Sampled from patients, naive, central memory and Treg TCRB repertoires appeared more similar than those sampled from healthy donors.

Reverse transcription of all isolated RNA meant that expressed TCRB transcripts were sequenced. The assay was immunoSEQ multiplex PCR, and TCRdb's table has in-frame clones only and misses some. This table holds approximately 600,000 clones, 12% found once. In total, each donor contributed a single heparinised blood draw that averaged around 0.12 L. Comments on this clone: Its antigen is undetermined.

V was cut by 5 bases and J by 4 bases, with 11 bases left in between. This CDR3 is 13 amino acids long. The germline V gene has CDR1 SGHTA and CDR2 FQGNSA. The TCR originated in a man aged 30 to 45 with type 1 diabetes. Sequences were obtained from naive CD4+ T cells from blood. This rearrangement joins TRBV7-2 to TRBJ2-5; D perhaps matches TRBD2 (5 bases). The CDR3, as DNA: TGTGCCAGCAGCCGAGAGGGTCGAGAGACCCAGTACTTC. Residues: CASSREGRETQYF.